What follows is one T cell receptor (beta chain) and its context. Its antigen remains unidentified. No quality values exist for individual bases; no much larger clone is one base distant. A MiSeq instrument was used for deep resolution sequencing, which targeted depths ranging from 1 in 1 million up to 1 in 200,000 T cells, with coverage averaging 10x for each clonotype. The immunoSEQ hsTCRB Kit was used to generate the TCR beta libraries. On the study's bioinformatics: Data were analyzed with ImmunoSEQ Data Assistant and ImmunoSEQ Analyzer, with V, D and J genes assigned per IMGT definitions. Clonality was computed as one minus normalized Shannon entropy of productive rearrangement frequencies, ranging from 0 to 1. Only overrepresented clonotypes making up at least 0.05% of each patient's repertoire were included in the public clonotype analysis. About a dozen age-matched healthy donor repertoires from immuneACCESS served as clonality controls. TCRdb's version of the immuneACCESS table is confined to in-frame rearrangements and falls short of the full clone set. An unresolved V gene accounts for under half of the shortfall where checked; the remainder is of unknown origin. V and J calls and clone size are given by that table; D and trimming were obtained from the DNA. This sample holds 250,000 to 350,000 clones; approximately 76% were observed only once. The top ten hold around 5.1% of the sample.

What the time point label conveys for this sample: progressive disease on ibrutinib. Roughly 2 micrograms of genomic DNA were extracted from cryopreserved PBMCs for TCR beta library preparation. High-throughput TCR beta sequencing was performed on longitudinal blood samples from CLL patients receiving ibrutinib monotherapy. The patients took part in an open-label, single-center phase 2 trial of ibrutinib monotherapy. This sample is drawn from a study of cytotoxic CD8 clonotypes in ibrutinib-treated CLL (dated by TCRdb to 2020 to 2022). Background on the whole study: The cohort had 11 relapsed/refractory and around 14 treatment-naive patients; around 17 were IGHV unmutated. Partial responses were observed in roughly 24 patients and complete responses in 2; after a median follow-up of about 69 months, remission was maintained in 15 or so patients and progression was observed in roughly twelve. The response samples were drawn at a median of 12 months into treatment, with a range of roughly 6 to 40 months. An average of roughly 250,000 productive templates and 94,082 productive rearrangements was obtained per sample. Longitudinal samples were obtainable from 26 of the 86 participants in the trial. Cryopreserved peripheral blood mononuclear cells were obtained prior to treatment, at the time of response, and at either disease progression or sustained remission. Every remission and progressive disease sample was obtained while ibrutinib was still being received by the patients.

CDR1 and CDR2 (MDHEN, SYDVKM) derive from the germline V gene. Taken from cysteine to phenylalanine, the CDR3 has 14 residues. CDR3 DNA is the only sequence kept; it has 42 bases, read in frame from the first base. V and J lose 3 bases and 4 bases, and a span of 12 bases separates them. Broader findings and caveats from the paper: Public clonotypes were found to be uncommon and were observed to contract or remain stable during treatment; the increase in clonality was shown to reflect expansion of private clonotypes at ibrutinib response. Sampling times were not matched between patients in sustained remission and patients whose disease was progressing, and lymph node repertoires were not examined. Baseline clonality exceeded that of age-matched healthy donors and correlated strongly with circulating CD8+ T-cell counts. An increase in clonality was observed at ibrutinib response, with clonality remaining stable during sustained remission and falling back toward baseline at progression.

The clonotype comes from a human donor with chronic lymphocytic leukemia. The chain uses TRBV28 and TRBJ1-2; the D gene identity is not certain. The material was PBMCs, obtained at disease progression, from a patient treated with ibrutinib. The sequence in DNA is TGTGCCAGCAGTTTCATCCACAGTGTCTATGGCTACACCTTC. Its protein product is CASSFIHSVYGYTF.